The sample holds one count of the clone carrying this T cell receptor (beta chain). The antigen is not known. In germline, CDR1 is MDHEN, CDR2 SYDVKM. After removal of 3 bases from V and 4 bases from J, the junction contained 4 bases not matched to a gene. This CDR3 spans 15 amino acids. These data originate in a study of shared clonotypes between healthy human individuals. Overall study results and limits: Non-shared clonotypes had lower generation probabilities than those shared by all four donors. Estimated richness values were generally larger in naive subsets than in memory subsets. Represented diversity (both genetic and exposure-history) was limited by the small number of donors.

TCRdb's copy holds only in-frame clones and misses some; the assay was immunoSEQ multiplex PCR. This sample yields roughly 2,000,000 clones, of which 90% to 95% are seen a single time; 1.5% to 2% belongs to the top ten. In the naive CD8 group, cells lacked CD45RO and were positively selected for CCR7, so terminally differentiated effector memory CD45RA+ cells were left out. Those who donated were healthy HIV-negative adults, with no recent acute infections or vaccinations reported. The TCR was taken from a man aged 18 to 35 in good health. Some clones in this sample may be carry-over from other donors' samples. The sequenced material came from naive CD8+ T cells from PBMCs. The gene calls are TRBV28 and TRBJ2-3, with 10 positions matching TRBD2. CDR3 amino acids: CASSFTSGNADTQYF. DNA of the CDR3: TGTGCCAGCAGTTTTACTAGCGGGAATGCAGATACGCAGTATTTT.